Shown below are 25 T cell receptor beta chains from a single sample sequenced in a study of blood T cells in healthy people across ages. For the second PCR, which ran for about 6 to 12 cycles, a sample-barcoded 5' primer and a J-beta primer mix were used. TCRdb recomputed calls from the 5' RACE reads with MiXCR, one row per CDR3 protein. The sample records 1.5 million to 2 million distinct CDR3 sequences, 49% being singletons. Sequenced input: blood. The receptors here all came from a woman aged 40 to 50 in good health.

CDR3 DNA: TGCAGTGCTACGGACACGGGAGTTACTACGCAGTATTTT. Its protein product is CSATDTGVTTQYF. The gene calls are TRBV20-1 and TRBJ2-3; possible D gene TRBD2, 6 bases. The length of the CDR3 is 13 residues. Germline-derived CDR1 and CDR2 are DFQATT and SNEGSKA (reference sequence). V was cut by 4 bases and J by 8 bases, with 16 bases left in between.

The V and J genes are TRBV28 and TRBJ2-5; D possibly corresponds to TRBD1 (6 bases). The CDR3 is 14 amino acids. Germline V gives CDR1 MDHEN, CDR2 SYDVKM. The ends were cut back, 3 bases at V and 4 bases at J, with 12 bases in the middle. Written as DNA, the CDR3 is TGTGCCAGCAGTTTGCCTACAGGGAGAGAGACCCAGTACTTC. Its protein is CASSLPTGRETQYF.

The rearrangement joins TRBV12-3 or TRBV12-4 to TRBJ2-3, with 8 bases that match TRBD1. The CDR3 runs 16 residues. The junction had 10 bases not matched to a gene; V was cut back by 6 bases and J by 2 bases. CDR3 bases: TGTGCCAGCAGGCCTCTCGCGGGACAGGACACAGATACGCAGTATTTT. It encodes CASRPLAGQDTDTQYF.

The CDR3 coding sequence is TGTGCCAGCAACCATGGCGGGGATGAGCAGTTCTTC. It is translated as CASNHGGDEQFF. This chain connects TRBV7-9 to TRBJ2-1; possible D gene TRBD2, 6 bases. This CDR3 is 12 amino acids long. CDR1 and CDR2 (germline): SEHNR, FQNEAQ (reference sequence). Trimming took 7 bases from V and 8 from J, leaving 12 bases between them.

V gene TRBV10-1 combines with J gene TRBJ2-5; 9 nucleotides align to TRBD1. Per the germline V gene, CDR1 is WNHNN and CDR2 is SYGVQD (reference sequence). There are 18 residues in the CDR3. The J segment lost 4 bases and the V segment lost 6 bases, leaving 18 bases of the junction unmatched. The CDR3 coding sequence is TGCGCCAGCAGCAACAGGCGGCGGGGGACAGGGTATACAGAGACCCAGTACTTC. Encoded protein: CASSNRRRGTGYTETQYF.

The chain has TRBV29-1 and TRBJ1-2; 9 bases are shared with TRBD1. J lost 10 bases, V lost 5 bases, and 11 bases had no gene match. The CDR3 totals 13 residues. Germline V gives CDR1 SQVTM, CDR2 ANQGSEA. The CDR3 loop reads CSVSPGTGSDYTF. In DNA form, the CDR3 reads TGCAGCGTTAGTCCCGGGACAGGGTCCGACTACACCTTC.

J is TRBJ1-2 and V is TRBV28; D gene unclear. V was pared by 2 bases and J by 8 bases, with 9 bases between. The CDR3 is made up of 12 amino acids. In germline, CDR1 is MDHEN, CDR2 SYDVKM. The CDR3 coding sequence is TGTGCCAGCAGTTTACAAAGTGGAGGCTACACCTTC. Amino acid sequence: CASSLQSGGYTF.

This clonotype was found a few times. The CDR3 bases are TGCAGTGCCAGGGACAGGTGGCAAGAGACCCAGTACTTC. It encodes CSARDRWQETQYF. The chain links TRBV20-1 to TRBJ2-5; 8 nucleotides agree with TRBD1. Per the germline V gene, CDR1 is DFQATT and CDR2 is SNEGSKA (reference sequence). The V gene end was trimmed by 6 bases and the J gene end by 2 bases; junction bases not matched to a gene: 5. The CDR3 is 13 amino acids.

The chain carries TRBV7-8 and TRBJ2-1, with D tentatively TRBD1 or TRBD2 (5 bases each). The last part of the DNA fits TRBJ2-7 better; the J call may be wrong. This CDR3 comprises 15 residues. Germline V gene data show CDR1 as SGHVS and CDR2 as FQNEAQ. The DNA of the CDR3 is TGTGCCAGCAGCTTTTCGGGGACGTCCTACAATGAGCAGTACTTC. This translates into CASSFSGTSYNEQYF.

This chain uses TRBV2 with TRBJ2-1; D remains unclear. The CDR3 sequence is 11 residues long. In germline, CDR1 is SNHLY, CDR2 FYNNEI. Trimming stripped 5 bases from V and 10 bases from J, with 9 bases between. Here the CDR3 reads CASSFMVEQFF. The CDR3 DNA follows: TGTGCCAGCAGTTTTATGGTCGAGCAGTTCTTC.

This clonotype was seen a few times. CDR3 DNA sequence: TGTGCCACCAGTGATGACGTCTCCGAGACCCAGTACTTC. Translated: CATSDDVSETQYF. The V and J genes are TRBV24-1 and TRBJ2-5; D gene uncertain. V was shortened by 3 bases and J by 5 bases, with 9 bases between the two germline ends. Per the germline V gene, CDR1 is KGHDR and CDR2 is SFDVKD. This CDR3 has 13 amino acids.

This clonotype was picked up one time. CDR3 nucleotides: TGCGCCAGGATCAAGGGCTCTGGGGCCAACGTCCTGACTTTC. It codes for CARIKGSGANVLTF. The V and J genes are TRBV4-3 and TRBJ2-6; D not resolved. The CDR3 is 14 residues long. The germline V gene has CDR1 LGHNA and CDR2 YSLEER. V was trimmed by 9 bases and J by 0 bases, leaving 9 bases between them.

In nucleotides, the CDR3 is TGCGCCAGCAGATATGGACAGGCCACCTCCAGGGATTCACCCCTCCACTTT. Translation: CASRYGQATSRDSPLHF. The J gene is TRBJ1-6, the V gene TRBV5-1; 7 nucleotides agree with TRBD1. In germline, CDR1 is SGHRS, CDR2 YFSETQ. The CDR3 totals 17 residues. V trimming: 5 bases; J trimming: 8 bases; junction bases outside the gene matches: 16. The full variable domain, completed using reference TRBV5-1 and TRBJ1-6, is KAGVTQTPRYLIKTRGQQVTLSCSPISGHRSVSWYQQTPGQGLQFLFEYFSETQRNKGNFPGRFSGRQFSNSRSEMNVSTLELGDSALYLCASRYGQATSRDSPLHFGNGTRLTVT.

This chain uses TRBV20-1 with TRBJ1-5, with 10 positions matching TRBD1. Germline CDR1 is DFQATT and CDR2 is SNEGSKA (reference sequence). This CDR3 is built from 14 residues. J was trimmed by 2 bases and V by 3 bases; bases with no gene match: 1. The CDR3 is CSASGTGGNQPQHF. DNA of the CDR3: TGCAGTGCTAGCGGGACAGGGGGCAATCAGCCCCAGCATTTT.

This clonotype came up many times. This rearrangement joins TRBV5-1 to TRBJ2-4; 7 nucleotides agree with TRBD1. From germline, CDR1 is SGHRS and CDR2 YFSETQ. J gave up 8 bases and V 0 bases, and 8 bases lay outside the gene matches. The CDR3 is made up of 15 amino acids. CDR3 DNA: TGCGCCAGCAGCTTGGGGGACAGCCCAGGGTACATTCAGTACTTC. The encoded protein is CASSLGDSPGYIQYF.

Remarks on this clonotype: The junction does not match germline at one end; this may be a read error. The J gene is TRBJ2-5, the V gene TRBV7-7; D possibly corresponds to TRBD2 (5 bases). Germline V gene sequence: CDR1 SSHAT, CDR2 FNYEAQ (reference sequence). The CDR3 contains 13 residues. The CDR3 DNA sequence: TGTGCTAGCAGCGGAGGCCGGCGAGAGACCCAGTACTTC. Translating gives CASSGGRRETQYF. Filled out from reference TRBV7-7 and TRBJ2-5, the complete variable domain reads GAGVSQSPRYKVTKRGQDVTLRCDPISSHATLYWYQQALGQGPEFLTYFNYEAQPDKSGLPSDRFSAERPEGSISTLTIQRTEQRDSAMYRCASSGGRRETQYFGPGTRLLVL.

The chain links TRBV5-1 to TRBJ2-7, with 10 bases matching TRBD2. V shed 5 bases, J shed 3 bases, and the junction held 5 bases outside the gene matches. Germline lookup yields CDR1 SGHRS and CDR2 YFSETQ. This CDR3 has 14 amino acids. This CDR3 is CASRTASGGYEQYF. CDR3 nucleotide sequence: TGCGCCAGCAGGACGGCTAGCGGGGGCTACGAGCAGTACTTC.

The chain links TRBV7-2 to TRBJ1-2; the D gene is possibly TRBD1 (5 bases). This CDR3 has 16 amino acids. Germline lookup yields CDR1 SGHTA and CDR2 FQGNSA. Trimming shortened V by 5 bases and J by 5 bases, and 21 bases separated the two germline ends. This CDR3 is CASSQRAGTRLYGYTF. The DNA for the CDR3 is TGTGCCAGCAGCCAACGTGCCGGGACGAGGCTTTATGGCTACACCTTC.

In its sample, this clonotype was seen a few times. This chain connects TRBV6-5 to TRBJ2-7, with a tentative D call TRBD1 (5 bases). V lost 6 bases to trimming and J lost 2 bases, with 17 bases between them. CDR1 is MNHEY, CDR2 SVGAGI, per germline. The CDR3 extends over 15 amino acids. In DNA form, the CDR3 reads TGTGCCAGCAGCACCGTACGACAGAGTACCTACGAGCAGTACTTC. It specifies CASSTVRQSTYEQYF.

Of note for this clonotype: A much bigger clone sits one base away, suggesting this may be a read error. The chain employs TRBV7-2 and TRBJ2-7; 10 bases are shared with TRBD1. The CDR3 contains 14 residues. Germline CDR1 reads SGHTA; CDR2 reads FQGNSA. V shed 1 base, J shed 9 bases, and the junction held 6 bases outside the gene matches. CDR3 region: CASSLGDRGGVQYF. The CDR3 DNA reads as TGTGCCAGCAGCTTAGGGGACAGGGGAGGAGTGCAGTACTTC.

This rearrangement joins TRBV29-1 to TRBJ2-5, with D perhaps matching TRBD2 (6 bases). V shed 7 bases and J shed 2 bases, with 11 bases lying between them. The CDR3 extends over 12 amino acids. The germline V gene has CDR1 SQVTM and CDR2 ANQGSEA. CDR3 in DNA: TGCAGCGGAGCGGCGGGACAAGAGACCCAGTACTTC. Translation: CSGAAGQETQYF.

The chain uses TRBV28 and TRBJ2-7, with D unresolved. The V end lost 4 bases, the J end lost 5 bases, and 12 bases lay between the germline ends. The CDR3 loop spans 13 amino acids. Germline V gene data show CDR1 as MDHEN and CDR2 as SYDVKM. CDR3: CASSSTFGHEQYF. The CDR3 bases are TGTGCCAGCAGTTCCACCTTCGGCCACGAGCAGTACTTC.

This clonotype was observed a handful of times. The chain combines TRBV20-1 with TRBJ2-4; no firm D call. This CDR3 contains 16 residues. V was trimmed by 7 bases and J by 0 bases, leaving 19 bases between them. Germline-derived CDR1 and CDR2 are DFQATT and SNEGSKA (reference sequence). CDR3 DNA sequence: TGCAGTGTACAGCCACAAACTACACTAGCCAAAAACATTCAGTACTTC. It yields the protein CSVQPQTTLAKNIQYF.

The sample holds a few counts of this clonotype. The CDR3 nucleotides read TGCGCCAGCAGTTCGGGGGACAGCCACTACGAGCAGTACTTC. This gives the protein CASSSGDSHYEQYF. The V gene is TRBV5-1, the J gene TRBJ2-7, with TRBD1 as a possible D gene (7 bases). The CDR3 has 14 residues. Trimming shortened V by 5 bases and J by 3 bases, and 15 bases separated the two germline ends. CDR1 and CDR2 from the germline V gene are SGHRS and YFSETQ.

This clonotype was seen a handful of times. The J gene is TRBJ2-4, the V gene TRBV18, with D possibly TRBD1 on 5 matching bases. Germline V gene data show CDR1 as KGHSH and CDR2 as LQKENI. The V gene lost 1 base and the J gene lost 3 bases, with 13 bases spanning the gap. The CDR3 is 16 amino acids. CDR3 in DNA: TGTGCCAGCTCACCACGTAATGGGCAGGGCAAAAACATTCAGTACTTC. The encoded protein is CASSPRNGQGKNIQYF.